The source of this T cell receptor beta chain is a study of CXCR3-negative and CXCR3-positive naive CD8 T cells. The wider study: Libraries each contributed about 1.5 +/- 0.3 million TRB reads, for approximately 130 million in total.

Remarks on this clonotype: The antigen is undetermined.

The CDR3 extends over 13 amino acids. Germline loops: CDR1 SEHNR, CDR2 FQNEAQ (reference sequence). Preparation of TRB cDNA libraries relied on 5' RACE carrying UMI labels. Each CDR3 protein gets one entry in TCRdb, which reprocessed the 5' RACE reads and gives no DNA. The table for this sample gives some 120,000 distinct CDR3 sequences. Points from the study as a whole: In both naive subsets diversity was comparably high, whereas memory CD8+ cells showed much lower diversity. More hydrophobic TRB CDR3s occurred in CXCR3-positive than in CXCR3-negative naive cells. Both naive subsets, CXCR3-negative and CXCR3-positive, displayed similar TRBV-TRBJ usage, unlike memory cells.

CD45RO-CCR7+CD27+CD95- expression identified naive CD8+ T cells. This chain links TRBV7-9 with TRBJ2-3. Source material: naive CXCR3+ CD8+ T cells from blood. Subset noted: CD45RO-CCR7+CD27+CD95- naive CD8+ T cells expressing CXCR3 (TNR3+). The TCR sequence derives from a human donor in good health. Some clones in this sample may be carry-over from other donors' samples. CDR3 protein: CASSLSYSNTQYF.